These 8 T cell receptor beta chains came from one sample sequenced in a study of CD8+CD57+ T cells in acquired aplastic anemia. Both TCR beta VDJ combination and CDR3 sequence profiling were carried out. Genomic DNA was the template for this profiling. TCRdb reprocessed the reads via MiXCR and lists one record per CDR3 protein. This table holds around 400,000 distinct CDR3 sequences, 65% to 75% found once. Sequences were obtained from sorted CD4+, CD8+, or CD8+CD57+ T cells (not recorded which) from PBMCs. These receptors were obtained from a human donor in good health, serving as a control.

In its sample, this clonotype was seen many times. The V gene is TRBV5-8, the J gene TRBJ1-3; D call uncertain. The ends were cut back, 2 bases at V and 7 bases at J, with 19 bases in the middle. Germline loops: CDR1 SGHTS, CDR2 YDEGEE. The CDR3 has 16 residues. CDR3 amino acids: CASSFSRRTGGNTIYF. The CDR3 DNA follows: TGTGCCAGCAGCTTTAGTCGACGAACTGGCGGGAACACCATATATTTT.

CDR3 sequence: CSARGRAGGTDTQYF. The CDR3 nucleotides read TGCAGTGCTAGGGGGCGAGCGGGGGGCACAGATACGCAGTATTTT. J is TRBJ2-3 and V is TRBV20-1, with 8 bases that match TRBD2. The V and J ends lost 3 bases and 1 base, in that order; junction bases with no gene match: 6. There are 15 residues in the CDR3. The germline V gene encodes CDR1 DFQATT and CDR2 SNEGSKA (reference sequence).

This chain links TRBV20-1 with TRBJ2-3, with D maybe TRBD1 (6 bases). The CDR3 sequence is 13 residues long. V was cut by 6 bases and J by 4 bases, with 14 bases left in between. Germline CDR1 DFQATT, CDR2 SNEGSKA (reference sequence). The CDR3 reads CSAEVQGPDTQYF. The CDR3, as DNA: TGCAGTGCCGAGGTACAGGGACCAGATACGCAGTATTTT.

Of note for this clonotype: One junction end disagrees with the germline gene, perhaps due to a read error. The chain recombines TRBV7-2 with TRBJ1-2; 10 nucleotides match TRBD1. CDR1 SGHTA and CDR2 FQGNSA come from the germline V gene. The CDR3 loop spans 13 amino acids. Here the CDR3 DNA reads TGCGCCAGCAGCCTGGACAGGGGGTACGAGCACTACTTC. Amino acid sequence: CASSLDRGYEHYF.

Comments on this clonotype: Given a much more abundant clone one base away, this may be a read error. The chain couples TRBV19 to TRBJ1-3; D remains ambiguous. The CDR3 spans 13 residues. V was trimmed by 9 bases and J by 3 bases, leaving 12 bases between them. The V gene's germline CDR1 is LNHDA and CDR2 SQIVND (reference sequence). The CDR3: CASTRANGNTIYF. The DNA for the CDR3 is TGTGCCAGCACCCGGGCTAATGGAAACACCATATATTTT.

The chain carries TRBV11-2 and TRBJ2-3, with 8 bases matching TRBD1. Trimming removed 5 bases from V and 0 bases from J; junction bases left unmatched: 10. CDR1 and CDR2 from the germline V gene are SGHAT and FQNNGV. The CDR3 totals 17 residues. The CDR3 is CASSPTGERTSTDTQYF. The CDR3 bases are TGTGCCAGCAGCCCGACAGGGGAACGGACTAGCACAGATACGCAGTATTTT.

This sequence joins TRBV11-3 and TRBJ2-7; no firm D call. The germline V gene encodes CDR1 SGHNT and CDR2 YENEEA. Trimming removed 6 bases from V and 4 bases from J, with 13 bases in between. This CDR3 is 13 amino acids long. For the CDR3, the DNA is TGTGCCAGCAGTTACAGCCCCGAGTACGAGCAGTACTTC. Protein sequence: CASSYSPEYEQYF.

The CDR3 nucleotides are TGTGCCAGCACAAACTCTTTCACTCCGGGTGGCTACACCTTC. Translation: CASTNSFTPGGYTF. The rearrangement links TRBV7-2 to TRBJ1-2; D not resolved. Germline values: CDR1 SGHTA, CDR2 FQGNSA. The CDR3 runs 14 residues. Trimming took off 7 bases at V and 7 bases at J, with 19 bases between the two ends.